What follows are 5 T cell receptor beta chains derived from one specimen sequenced in a study of a mutant IDH1 vaccine in newly diagnosed glioma. Generated by immunoSEQ multiplex PCR, the TCRdb table keeps only in-frame clones and is missing some. The table has under 75,000 clones, more than 90% seen once; the top ten hold approximately 2.4%. The time point denotes: baseline, week 1 (first vaccination visit). Documented treatment: pre-vaccination baseline after standard-of-care therapy. Specimen: PBMCs, collected from a glioma patient treated with radiotherapy, temozolomide or both. Every receptor here comes from a man over 45 with glioma.

The V and J genes are TRBV4-1 and TRBJ2-2; a possible D gene is TRBD2 (6 bases). Trimming removed 5 bases from V and 8 bases from J, with 18 bases in between. Germline-derived CDR1 and CDR2 are MGHRA and YSYEKL. The CDR3 has 15 residues. DNA of the CDR3: TGCGCCAGCAGCTCTGAGGAGGGCCCCAGGGGGGAGCTGTTTTTT. Translation: CASSSEEGPRGELFF.

The genes are TRBV27 and TRBJ2-2; D gene uncertain. V lost 2 bases, J lost 5 bases, and 9 bases lay in between. CDR3 length: 14 amino acids. CDR1 is MNHEY and CDR2 is SMNVEV in the germline V gene (reference sequence). The CDR3 is CASSLSGRTGELFF. The CDR3, as DNA: TGTGCCAGCAGTTTAAGTGGGCGAACCGGGGAGCTGTTTTTT.

The chain carries TRBV6-5 and TRBJ1-2; 8 bases align to TRBD1. V lost 3 bases and J lost 7; bases outside the gene matches: 7. The length of the CDR3 is 14 residues. Germline V lookup: CDR1 MNHEY, CDR2 SVGAGI. The CDR3 sequence: CASSYQGAWGGYTF. The CDR3 bases are TGTGCCAGCAGTTATCAGGGGGCCTGGGGTGGCTACACCTTC.

V usage is TRBV19 and J usage is TRBJ2-3, with D possibly called TRBD1 or TRBD2 (5 bases each). V was pared by 1 base and J by 5 bases, with 16 bases between. The CDR3 runs to 16 residues. Germline V gene lookup returns CDR1 LNHDA and CDR2 SQIVND (reference sequence). CDR3 in amino acids: CASSIARREYEDTQYF. CDR3 DNA sequence: TGTGCCAGTAGTATAGCCCGCAGGGAGTATGAAGATACGCAGTATTTT.

This chain uses TRBV5-3 with TRBJ1-1; 8 bases line up with TRBD1. TRBV5-3 is an ORF, with its function uncertain. The junction had 10 bases not matched to a gene; V was cut back by 6 bases and J by 6 bases. CDR3 length equals 14 residues. The CDR3 loop reads CARMKRQGAPEAFF. CDR3 DNA: TGTGCCAGAATGAAGCGGCAGGGGGCGCCTGAAGCTTTCTTT.